The rows below give T cell receptor beta chains drawn from one sample of a study of blood T cells in healthy people across ages. TCRdb used MiXCR to reprocess the 5' RACE reads, holding one entry per CDR3 protein. The sample yields hundreds of thousands of distinct CDR3 sequences, just over 55% seen once. The material sequenced was blood. These receptors were collected from a man aged 35-49 years in good health. Each CDR3 is given with its conserved first and last residue.

v_call	j_call	cdr3_aa
TRBV29-1	TRBJ1-5	CSATVPQEPNQPQHF
TRBV7-2	TRBJ2-3	CASSSLTSGTDTQYF
TRBV20-1	TRBJ2-1	CSARDWDRRGGEFF
TRBV5-1	TRBJ2-5	CASSQQGETQYF
TRBV24-1	TRBJ2-1	CATSAPGRGNNEQFF
TRBV28	TRBJ2-1	CASSLEQGALDEQFF
TRBV29-1	TRBJ2-1	CSVVVQYNEQFF
TRBV21-1	-	CASSKEGMTSSNSYEQYF
TRBV10-3	TRBJ1-5	CAITGEPDQPQHF
TRBV20-1	TRBJ2-3	CSAGGAPDTQYF
TRBV28	TRBJ2-7	CASSPTGVQDEQYF
TRBV29-1	TRBJ2-5	CSLQSYNEQYF
TRBV24-1	TRBJ1-1	CATSNQMNTEAFF
TRBV28	TRBJ2-7	CASSLTGTSEQYF
TRBV12-3/TRBV12-4	TRBJ2-7	CASSSLADAYEQYF
TRBV12-3/TRBV12-4	TRBJ2-1	CASSFSNRPYNEQFF
TRBV10-3	TRBJ1-2	CAISEGDPNANYGYTF
TRBV5-1	TRBJ2-5	CASSPSGTGEETQYF
TRBV6-2/TRBV6-3	TRBJ2-4	CASSLTRFDIQYF
TRBV9	TRBJ2-2	CASQPIKGAGTGELFF
TRBV3-1	TRBJ1-4	CASSQRQINEKLFF
TRBV11-1	TRBJ2-1	CASSTSGGFINEQFF
TRBV7-9	TRBJ2-3	CASSTDIRADTQYF
TRBV28	TRBJ1-2	CASSRDRVGGYTF
TRBV28	TRBJ2-5	CASSLLAIGAGEGETQYF
TRBV5-1	TRBJ1-1	CASSPALNTEAFF
TRBV6-2/TRBV6-3	TRBJ2-3	CASSYSRLEGKMSTDTQYF
TRBV28	TRBJ2-5	CASSVRIRATHAAQYF
TRBV7-2	TRBJ2-5	CASSLGDISETQYF
TRBV28	TRBJ2-1	CASSSRWGVAGGYNEQFF
TRBV19	TRBJ1-2	CASSRPQGTWNYGYTF
TRBV4-2	-	CASSQPSAGGQGEQYF
TRBV9	TRBJ2-3	CASSVGSVSTDTQYF
TRBV2	TRBJ2-5	CASTALAGGQYF
TRBV10-3	TRBJ2-3	CAMGRGNGDGDTQYF